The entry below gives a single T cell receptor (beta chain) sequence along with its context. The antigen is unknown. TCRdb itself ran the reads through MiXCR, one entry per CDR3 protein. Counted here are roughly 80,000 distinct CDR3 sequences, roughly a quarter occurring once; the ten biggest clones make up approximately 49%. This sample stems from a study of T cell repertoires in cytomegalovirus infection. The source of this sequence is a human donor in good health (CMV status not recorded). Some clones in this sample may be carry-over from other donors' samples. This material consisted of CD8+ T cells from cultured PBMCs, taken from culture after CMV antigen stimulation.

CDR3 residues: CSYSDTYNEQFF. Written as DNA, the CDR3 is TGCAGTTATAGCGACACCTACAATGAGCAGTTCTTC. This chain links TRBV20-1 with TRBJ2-1; D is perhaps TRBD2 (5 bases). There are 12 residues in the CDR3. The germline gives CDR1 DFQATT, CDR2 SNEGSKA (reference sequence). The V and J ends lost 8 bases and 2 bases respectively, with 10 bases between them.